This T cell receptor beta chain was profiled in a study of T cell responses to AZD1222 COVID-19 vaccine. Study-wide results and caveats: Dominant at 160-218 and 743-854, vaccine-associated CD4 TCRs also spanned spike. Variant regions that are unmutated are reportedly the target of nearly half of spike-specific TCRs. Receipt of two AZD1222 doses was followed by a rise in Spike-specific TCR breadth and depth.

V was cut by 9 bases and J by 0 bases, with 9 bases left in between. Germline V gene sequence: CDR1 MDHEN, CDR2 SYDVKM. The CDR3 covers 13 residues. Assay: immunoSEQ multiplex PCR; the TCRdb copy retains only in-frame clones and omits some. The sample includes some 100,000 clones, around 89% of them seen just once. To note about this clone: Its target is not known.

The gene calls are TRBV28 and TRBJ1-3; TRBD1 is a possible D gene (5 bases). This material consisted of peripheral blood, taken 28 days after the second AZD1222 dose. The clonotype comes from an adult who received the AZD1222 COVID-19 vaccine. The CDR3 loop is CASKDSSGNTIYF. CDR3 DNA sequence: TGTGCCAGTAAAGACAGCTCTGGAAACACCATATATTTT.